This section outlines one TCR beta chain sequence together with its context. This entry belongs to a study of blood T cell repertoires in COVID-19. TCRdb's table, derived via immunoSEQ multiplex PCR, lists solely in-frame clones and lacks some. The table has more than 400,000 clones, approximately 90% seen once. The CDR3 extends over 14 amino acids. Germline loops: CDR1 SGHNT, CDR2 YYREEE (reference sequence). The J segment lost 4 bases and the V segment lost 3 bases, leaving 3 bases of the junction unmatched. The chain recombines TRBV5-4 with TRBJ2-7; TRBD2 agrees at 11 bases. This clonotype was sampled from a woman in her late teens or twenties who had recovered from COVID-19. The material sequenced was PBMCs or T cells enriched from blood (not recorded which). The CDR3 bases are TGTGCCAGCAGCTCTAGCGGGGGGTCATACGAGCAGTACTTC. It yields the protein CASSSSGGSYEQYF.